A single sample gave rise to the 12 T cell receptor beta chains below, sequenced in a study of cytomegalovirus exposure and HLA in healthy donors. Primers included in the PCR were 60 Vbeta and 13 Jbeta primers. The repertoire was sequenced with immunoSEQ multiplex PCR; TCRdb's copy has only in-frame clones and lacks some. The table lists under 150,000 clones, 80% of them singletons. Sequenced material: PBMCs. Receptors originate from a male donor in good health and CMV-seronegative.

The V gene is TRBV18, the J gene TRBJ2-5; 10 positions agree with TRBD1. The V and J ends lost 3 bases and 2 bases, in that order; junction bases with no gene match: 6. The CDR3 contains 16 residues. CDR1 and CDR2 from the germline V gene are KGHSH and LQKENI. As DNA, the CDR3 is TGTGCCAGCTCACCTCGGGACAGGGGACTGCAAGAGACCCAGTACTTC. It encodes CASSPRDRGLQETQYF.

V usage is TRBV19 and J usage is TRBJ2-7, with a possible D match to TRBD2 (5 bases). Trimming removed 3 bases at V and 4 bases at J, with 7 bases between. The CDR3 consists of 12 residues. CDR1 LNHDA and CDR2 SQIVND come from the germline V gene (reference sequence). The CDR3 loop is CASSIRGYEQYF. The CDR3 DNA is TGTGCCAGTAGTATTCGGGGTTACGAGCAGTACTTC.

The CDR3 loop is CASSAGPNTEAFF. The CDR3 coding sequence is TGTGCCAGCAGCGCGGGGCCGAACACTGAAGCTTTCTTT. J is TRBJ1-1 and V is TRBV25-1, with D perhaps TRBD1 (5 bases). Trimming cost V 6 bases and J 1 base, with 9 bases left between them. Germline loops: CDR1 MGHDK, CDR2 SYGVNS. The CDR3 totals 13 residues.

The CDR3 DNA sequence: TGTGCCAGCTCACCACGAGGAGGGGTTACAGATACGCAGTATTTT. Residues: CASSPRGGVTDTQYF. The V gene is TRBV18, the J gene TRBJ2-3, with D perhaps matching TRBD2 (6 bases). V was shortened by 1 base and J by 3 bases, with 11 bases between the two germline ends. Per the germline V gene, CDR1 is KGHSH and CDR2 is LQKENI. The CDR3 covers 15 residues.

This clone was seen a single time. This chain uses TRBV28 with TRBJ1-1; D gene unclear. This CDR3 is 12 amino acids long. Per germline, CDR1 MDHEN and CDR2 SYDVKM. The V end lost 3 bases, the J end lost 8 bases, and 10 bases lay between the germline ends. The CDR3 region has the DNA TGTGCCAGCAGTTTGGGCAGTTCCGAAGCTTTCTTT. Amino acids: CASSLGSSEAFF.

The rearrangement joins TRBV28 to TRBJ2-3, with D maybe TRBD1 (5 bases). V lost 7 bases to trimming and J lost 6 bases, with 20 bases between them. In germline, CDR1 is MDHEN, CDR2 SYDVKM. The CDR3 runs to 15 residues. This CDR3 reads CASTNRRGSGDTQYF. In nucleotides, the CDR3 is TGTGCCAGCACCAACCGAAGGGGTTCAGGGGATACGCAGTATTTT.

Note on this clone: A junction boundary mismatches the germline segment, possibly from a read error. The rearrangement uses TRBV28 and TRBJ2-1; perhaps TRBD1 as D (5 bases). CDR3 length: 14 amino acids. The germline V gene encodes CDR1 MDHEN and CDR2 SYDVKM. The CDR3 is CASSLPRGPNGQFF. For the CDR3, the DNA is TGTGCCAGCAGCTTGCCTAGGGGCCCCAATGGGCAGTTCTTC.

The V call is TRBV29-1, the J call TRBJ2-4, with TRBD2 as a possible D gene (6 bases). The CDR3 has 13 residues. Germline V CDR1 and CDR2: SQVTM, ANQGSEA. The V end lost 6 bases, the J end lost 7 bases, and 16 bases lay between the germline ends. CDR3 protein: CSVGDSAGNIQYF. Here the CDR3 DNA reads TGCAGCGTCGGGGACTCCGCGGGGAACATTCAGTACTTC.

The chain joins TRBV28 to TRBJ1-3; possibly TRBD1 for D (6 bases). CDR3 length: 16 amino acids. Germline V gene data show CDR1 as MDHEN and CDR2 as SYDVKM. V was pared by 6 bases and J by 0 bases, with 15 bases between. The CDR3 nucleotides are TGTGCCAGCAGAAGACCAGGACAGTTCTCTGGAAACACCATATATTTT. Translating gives CASRRPGQFSGNTIYF.

This clone is a singleton in its sample. V usage is TRBV28 and J usage is TRBJ2-7; 7 bases are shared with TRBD1. The germline V gene has CDR1 MDHEN and CDR2 SYDVKM. V was pared by 3 bases and J by 5 bases, with 7 bases of the junction left unmatched. The CDR3 totals 14 residues. CDR3 bases: TGTGCCAGCAGTTTCCCCGACAGGGTACACGAGCAGTACTTC. Its protein product is CASSFPDRVHEQYF.

This clone was found once. The chain recombines TRBV19 with TRBJ2-7, with 9 bases identical to TRBD1. The V segment lost 3 bases and the J segment 5 bases; nucleotides outside the gene matches: 8. CDR1 and CDR2 from the germline V gene are LNHDA and SQIVND (reference sequence). The CDR3 spans 15 residues. DNA for the CDR3: TGTGCCAGTAGTATCTCTCCGGGACAGGGCCACGAGCAGTACTTC. Protein: CASSISPGQGHEQYF.

J is TRBJ1-4 and V is TRBV5-1; 11 positions agree with TRBD1. Trimming at V came to 3 bases and at J to 3 bases, leaving 4 bases not matched to a gene. The germline CDR1 and CDR2 sequences are SGHRS and YFSETQ. The CDR3 sequence is 16 residues long. The CDR3 region has the DNA TGCGCCAGCAGCTGGACAGGGGGCGCGGCTAATGAAAAACTGTTTTTT. Its protein is CASSWTGGAANEKLFF. Full variable domain (rest looked up from reference TRBV5-1 and TRBJ1-4): KAGVTQTPRYLIKTRGQQVTLSCSPISGHRSVSWYQQTPGQGLQFLFEYFSETQRNKGNFPGRFSGRQFSNSRSEMNVSTLELGDSALYLCASSWTGGAANEKLFFGSGTQLSVL.